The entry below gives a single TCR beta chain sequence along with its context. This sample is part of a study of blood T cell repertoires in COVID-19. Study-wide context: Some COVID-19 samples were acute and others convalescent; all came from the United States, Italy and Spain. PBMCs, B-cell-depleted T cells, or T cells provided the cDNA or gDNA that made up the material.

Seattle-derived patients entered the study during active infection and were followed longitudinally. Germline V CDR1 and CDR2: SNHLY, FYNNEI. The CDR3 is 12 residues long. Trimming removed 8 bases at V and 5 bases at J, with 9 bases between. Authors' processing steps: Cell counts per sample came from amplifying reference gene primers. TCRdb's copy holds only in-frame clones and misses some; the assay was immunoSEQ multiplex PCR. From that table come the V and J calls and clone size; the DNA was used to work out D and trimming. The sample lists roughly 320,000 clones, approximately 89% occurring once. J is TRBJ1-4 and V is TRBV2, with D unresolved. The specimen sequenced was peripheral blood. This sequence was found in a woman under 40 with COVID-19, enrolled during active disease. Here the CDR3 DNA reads TGTGCCAGCCACAGAGAAAATGAAAAACTGTTTTTT. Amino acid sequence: CASHRENEKLFF. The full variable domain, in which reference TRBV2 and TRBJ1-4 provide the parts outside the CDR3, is EPEVTQTPSHQVTQMGQEVILRCVPISNHLYFYWYRQILGQKVEFLVSFYNNEISEKSEIFDDQFSVERPDGSNFTLKIRSTKLEDSAMYFCASHRENEKLFFGSGTQLSVL.